Shown below are 22 T cell receptor beta chains from a single sample sequenced in a study of T cell repertoires in cytomegalovirus infection. No antigen is known for these receptors. MiXCR, run by TCRdb on the reads, gives a single entry per CDR3 protein. The table records approximately 730,000 distinct CDR3 sequences, roughly 36% of them present only once. The source was cultured PBMCs, collected from culture after CMV antigen stimulation. These receptor sequences come from a human donor in good health (CMV status not recorded). Some clones in this sample may be carry-over from other donors' samples.

This clonotype was observed at least ten times. The chain employs TRBV12-3 or TRBV12-4 and TRBJ1-4; D is unclear. The CDR3 sequence is 12 residues long. V was trimmed by 3 bases and J by 8 bases, leaving 7 bases between them. CDR3 protein: CASSFMVEKLFF. DNA of the CDR3: TGTGCCAGCAGTTTCATGGTCGAAAAACTGTTTTTT.

The V and J genes are TRBV11-2 and TRBJ1-2, with unresolved D. This CDR3 is built from 15 residues. Per germline, CDR1 SGHAT and CDR2 FQNNGV. V lost 5 bases and J lost 0, with 13 bases in between. CDR3 region: CASSRTYRTNYGYTF. In nucleotides, the CDR3 is TGTGCCAGCAGCCGGACCTACAGAACTAACTATGGCTACACCTTC.

V usage is TRBV6-2 or TRBV6-3 and J usage is TRBJ1-1; the D is unclear. Between the trimmed V and J ends, which lost 7 bases and 4 bases, there was a span of 19 bases. CDR3 length: 15 amino acids. Germline V lookup: CDR1 MNHEY, CDR2 SVGEGT. The CDR3, as DNA: TGTGCCAGCACCACAATCCCGACAAGGAGCACTGAAGCTTTCTTT. Its translation: CASTTIPTRSTEAFF.

The gene calls are TRBV2 and TRBJ1-2, with 7 bases identical to TRBD1. The CDR3 runs 15 residues. Germline CDR1 SNHLY, CDR2 FYNNEI. Trimming removed 0 bases from V and 4 bases from J; junction bases left unmatched: 5. Written as DNA, the CDR3 is TGTGCCAGCAGTGAAGCAAGGGGGCGAACCTATGGCTACACCTTC. Protein product: CASSEARGRTYGYTF. The variable domain in full, completed from reference TRBV2 and TRBJ1-2, reads EPEVTQTPSHQVTQMGQEVILRCVPISNHLYFYWYRQILGQKVEFLVSFYNNEISEKSEIFDDQFSVERPDGSNFTLKIRSTKLEDSAMYFCASSEARGRTYGYTFGSGTRLTVV.

The CDR3 sequence: CAISESASQETQYF. The CDR3 DNA reads as TGTGCCATCAGTGAGTCCGCATCCCAAGAGACCCAGTACTTC. The gene calls are TRBV10-3 and TRBJ2-5; unclear D gene. Trimming stripped 0 bases from V and 1 base from J, with 6 bases between. CDR1 and CDR2 (germline): ENHRY, SYGVKD. This CDR3 region has 14 residues.

This chain uses TRBV7-9 with TRBJ1-5; D ambiguous. The ends were cut back, 5 bases at V and 3 bases at J, with 5 bases in the middle. Germline lookup yields CDR1 SEHNR and CDR2 FQNEAQ (reference sequence). This CDR3 has 12 residues. CDR3 region: CASSQNNQPQHF. The CDR3 DNA sequence: TGTGCCAGCAGCCAGAACAATCAGCCCCAGCATTTT.

The chain is built from TRBV19 and TRBJ2-7, with unresolved D. Germline CDR1 is LNHDA and CDR2 is SQIVND (reference sequence). The length of the CDR3 is 15 residues. Trimming left V 0 bases short and J 3 bases short, with 12 bases between. For the CDR3, the DNA is TGTGCCAGTAGTATAGACCGGAACAGAATCTACGAGCAGTACTTC. Translated: CASSIDRNRIYEQYF.

The chain joins TRBV6-2 or TRBV6-3 to TRBJ2-1; either TRBD1 or TRBD2 may supply D (6 bases each). Per the germline V gene, CDR1 is MNHEY and CDR2 is SVGEGT. V lost 0 bases and J 2 bases, leaving 17 bases between the germline ends. The CDR3 has 18 residues. CDR3 residues: CASSYSMGGDLPYNEQFF. The CDR3, as DNA: TGTGCCAGCAGTTACTCGATGGGGGGCGATCTCCCCTACAATGAGCAGTTCTTC.

This chain uses TRBV7-2 with TRBJ2-3; D is unresolved. Trimming removed 1 base from V and 7 bases from J, with 6 bases in between. The length of the CDR3 is 12 residues. Looked up from germline, CDR1 is SGHTA and CDR2 is FQGNSA. CDR3 DNA sequence: TGTGCCAGCAGCTTAGACAAGTATACGCAGTATTTT. It codes for CASSLDKYTQYF.

The chain employs TRBV20-1 and TRBJ2-5; TRBD2 matches 10 bases. Germline CDR1 reads DFQATT; CDR2 reads SNEGSKA (reference sequence). The V segment lost 3 bases and the J segment 6 bases; nucleotides outside the gene matches: 13. The CDR3 extends over 16 amino acids. CDR3 sequence: CSASGTTSGMGKTQYF. The CDR3 DNA follows: TGCAGTGCTAGTGGAACTACTAGCGGGATGGGAAAGACCCAGTACTTC.

This clonotype has only a few counts. The chain links TRBV19 to TRBJ1-2; TRBD1 matches 7 bases. The CDR3 sequence is 10 residues long. Germline V gene data show CDR1 as LNHDA and CDR2 as SQIVND (reference sequence). The CDR3 DNA is TGTGACCCGACAGGGACTGGCTACACCTTC. Its translation is CDPTGTGYTF. Based on the CDR3 plus reference TRBV19 and TRBJ1-2, the full variable domain is DGGITQSPKYLFRKEGQNVTLSCEQNLNHDAMYWYRQDPGQGLRLIYYSQIVNDFQKGDIAEGYSVSREKKESFPLTVTSAQKNPTAFYLCDPTGTGYTFGSGTRLTVV.

This clonotype was detected ten times or more. The chain is built from TRBV7-2 and TRBJ2-7; 9 bases agree with TRBD2. This CDR3 has 13 residues. The V and J ends lost 5 bases and 4 bases, in that order; junction bases with no gene match: 3. Per the germline V gene, CDR1 is SGHTA and CDR2 is FQGNSA. The CDR3 DNA is TGTGCCAGCAGCCCTAGCGGGATATACGAGCAGTACTTC. It specifies CASSPSGIYEQYF.

The gene calls are TRBV7-6 and TRBJ2-5; D remains ambiguous. The V gene's germline CDR1 is SGHVS and CDR2 FNYEAQ. The CDR3 contains 14 residues. V gave up 2 bases and J gave up 1 base, with 8 bases separating them. CDR3 in amino acids: CASSLTYSQETQYF. The CDR3 DNA follows: TGTGCCAGCAGCTTAACGTACTCCCAAGAGACCCAGTACTTC.

The chain joins TRBV27 to TRBJ1-4; tentatively, D is TRBD1 (5 bases). V dropped 3 bases and J dropped 8 bases, with 10 bases sitting between them. The CDR3 runs 13 residues. Germline-derived CDR1 and CDR2 are MNHEY and SMNVEV (reference sequence). CDR3 DNA: TGTGCCAGCAGTTTTTTTTGGGGGGAAAAACTGTTTTTT. Protein sequence: CASSFFWGEKLFF. Drawing the rest from reference TRBV27 and TRBJ1-4, the complete variable domain is EAQVTQNPRYLITVTGKKLTVTCSQNMNHEYMSWYRQDPGLGLRQIYYSMNVEVTDKGDVPEGYKVSRKEKRNFPLILESPSPNQTSLYFCASSFFWGEKLFFGSGTQLSVL.

The rearrangement joins TRBV12-3 or TRBV12-4 to TRBJ2-5; 11 bases align to TRBD2. The CDR3 length is 15 residues. V was pared by 7 bases and J by 5 bases, with 9 bases of the junction left unmatched. The CDR3 DNA reads as TGTGCCAGCACCATGCGGACTAGCGGGCTGGAGACCCAGTACTTC. Translated: CASTMRTSGLETQYF.

In this sample, this clonotype turned up a few times. The chain employs TRBV27 and TRBJ1-5; D gene ambiguous. Trimming removed 4 bases from V and 7 bases from J, with 11 bases in between. This CDR3 is 13 amino acids long. Germline V gene sequence: CDR1 MNHEY, CDR2 SMNVEV (reference sequence). This chain's CDR3 is CASSWDPGQPQHF. In nucleotides, the CDR3 is TGTGCCAGCAGTTGGGATCCGGGGCAGCCCCAGCATTTT.

The genes are TRBV20-1 and TRBJ1-5; unclear D gene. The CDR3 runs 14 residues. Germline CDR1 and CDR2: DFQATT and SNEGSKA (reference sequence). Trimming stripped 0 bases from V and 3 bases from J, with 9 bases between. This chain's CDR3 is CSARDPAYNQPQHF. CDR3 in DNA: TGCAGTGCTAGAGATCCCGCATACAATCAGCCCCAGCATTTT.

The rearrangement links TRBV15 to TRBJ2-1; tentatively, D is TRBD2 (7 bases). CDR3 size: 16 residues. V was shortened by 5 bases and J by 5 bases, with 19 bases between the two germline ends. In germline, CDR1 is LNHNV, CDR2 YYDKDF (reference sequence). The DNA for the CDR3 is TGTGCCACCAGCGGGGGGGGCGGGAATCCCAACAATGAGCAGTTCTTC. Translation gives CATSGGGGNPNNEQFF.

The chain recombines TRBV7-6 with TRBJ2-5; 12 bases fit TRBD2. CDR1 is SGHVS, CDR2 FNYEAQ, per germline. The CDR3 has 17 residues. V dropped 3 bases and J dropped 1; count of bases not matched to a gene: 6. The CDR3 DNA follows: TGTGCCAGCAGCTTTGGGACTAGCGGGCTCCCCCAAGAGACCCAGTACTTC. As protein: CASSFGTSGLPQETQYF.

This rearrangement joins TRBV27 to TRBJ1-6, with D perhaps TRBD1 (5 bases). Per germline, CDR1 MNHEY and CDR2 SMNVEV (reference sequence). The CDR3 spans 16 residues. Trimming stripped 5 bases from V and 8 bases from J, with 19 bases between. As DNA, the CDR3 is TGTGCCAGCAGTCCGATTCTTCGGGACGCATATTCACCCCTCCACTTT. It codes for CASSPILRDAYSPLHF.

The sample holds many counts of this clonotype. This chain uses TRBV7-2 with TRBJ1-3, with D tentatively TRBD1 (5 bases). The CDR3 spans 16 residues. V was clipped by 1 base and J by 0 bases, with 10 bases between them. Germline V lookup: CDR1 SGHTA, CDR2 FQGNSA. In nucleotides, the CDR3 is TGTGCCAGCAGCTTAGTACAGGCTAGCTCTGGAAACACCATATATTTT. Its translation: CASSLVQASSGNTIYF.

This clonotype appeared a few times. The genes are TRBV20-1 and TRBJ2-1; 7 nucleotides align to TRBD2. In germline, CDR1 is DFQATT, CDR2 SNEGSKA (reference sequence). The CDR3 extends over 13 amino acids. The trim removed 6 bases at V and 1 base at J, leaving 3 bases unmatched. CDR3: CSAEGGSYNEQFF. The CDR3 region has the DNA TGCAGTGCGGAGGGAGGGTCCTACAATGAGCAGTTCTTC.